This T cell receptor beta chain stems from a study of cytomegalovirus exposure and HLA in healthy donors. The wider study: An early data release held some 89 million unique TCRs from HLA-typed donors.

The PCR employed 60 Vbeta primers together with 13 Jbeta primers. The method was immunoSEQ multiplex PCR; TCRdb's version includes in-frame clones alone and lacks a portion of them. The sample has around 210,000 clones, 75% to 85% seen once; the top ten hold around 2.7%. There are a few counts of this clone. The antigen is not known. There are 17 residues in the CDR3. Findings and limits, study-wide: The authors judged a highly shared variant cluster likely a sequencing artifact. Per a later analysis, HLA-associated TCR beta chains showed more clonal expansion than other, equally common TCR beta chains. Later on, an analysis found that several of the most significant clusters appeared to be linked to common viral pathogens, which included parvovirus B19.

The receptor comes from a middle-aged woman in good health and CMV-seronegative. Sequenced: PBMCs. The chain carries TRBV21-1 and TRBJ1-5. TRBV21-1 is noted as a pseudogene. This CDR3 is CASSKARNREVRKAQHF. CDR3 bases: TGTGCCAGCAGCAAAGCCCGGAATAGGGAGGTAAGGAAGGCCCAGCATTTT.